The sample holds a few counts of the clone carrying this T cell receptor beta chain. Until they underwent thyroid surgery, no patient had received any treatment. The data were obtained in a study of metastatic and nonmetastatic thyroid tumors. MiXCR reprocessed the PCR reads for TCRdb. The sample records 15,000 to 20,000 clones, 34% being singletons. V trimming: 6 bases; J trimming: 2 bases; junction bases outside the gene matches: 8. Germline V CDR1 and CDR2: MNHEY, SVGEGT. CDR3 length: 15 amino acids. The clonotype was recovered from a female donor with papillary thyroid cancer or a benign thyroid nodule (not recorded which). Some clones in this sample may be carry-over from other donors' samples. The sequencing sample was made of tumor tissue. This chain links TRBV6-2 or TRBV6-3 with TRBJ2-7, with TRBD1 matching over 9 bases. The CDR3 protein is CASRGAGTGTYEQYF. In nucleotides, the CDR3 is TGTGCCAGCAGGGGAGCCGGGACAGGGACCTACGAGCAGTACTTC.